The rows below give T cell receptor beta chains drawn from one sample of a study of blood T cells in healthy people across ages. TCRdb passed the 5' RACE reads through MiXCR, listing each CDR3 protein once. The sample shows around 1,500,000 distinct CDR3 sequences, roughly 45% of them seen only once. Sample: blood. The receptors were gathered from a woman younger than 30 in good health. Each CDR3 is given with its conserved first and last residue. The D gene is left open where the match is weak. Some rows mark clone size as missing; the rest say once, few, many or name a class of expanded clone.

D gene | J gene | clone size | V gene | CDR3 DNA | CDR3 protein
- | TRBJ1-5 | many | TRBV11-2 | TGTGCCAGCAGCTTAGGCGGGAGGGGCAATCAGCCCCAGCATTTT | CASSLGGRGNQPQHF
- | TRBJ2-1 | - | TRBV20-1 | TGCAGTGCTAGAGATTCCCGGGGGAACAATGAGCAGTTCTTC | CSARDSRGNNEQFF
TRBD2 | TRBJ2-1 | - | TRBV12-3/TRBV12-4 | TGTGCCAGCAGTAAAAGACTAGCGGTGAGGGTGGAGCAGTTCTTC | CASSKRLAVRVEQFF
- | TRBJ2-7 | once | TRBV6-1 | TGTGCCAGCAGTGACCCGGGCGACCAGTACTTC | CASSDPGDQYF
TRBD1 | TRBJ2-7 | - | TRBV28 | TGTGCCAGCAGGTCCCCGGGACAGGCCCCCTACGAGCAGTACTTC | CASRSPGQAPYEQYF
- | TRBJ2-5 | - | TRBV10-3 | TGTGCCATCAGTCGGACGGAAAGTGAGCAGTACTTC | CAISRTESEQYF
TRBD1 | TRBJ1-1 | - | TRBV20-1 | TGCAGTGCTGGAGAGACAGGGCCGAGGGCTGAAGCTTTCTTT | CSAGETGPRAEAFF
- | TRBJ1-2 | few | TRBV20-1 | TGCAGTGCTAGAGAACAAGGCAGGGGCCTTGGGAACTATGGCTACACCTTC | CSAREQGRGLGNYGYTF
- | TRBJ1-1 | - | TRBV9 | TGTGCCAGCAGCCCCGGGGAGACTGAAGCTTTCTTT | CASSPGETEAFF
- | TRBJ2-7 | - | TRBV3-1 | TGTGCCGGCAGCCAAGTCTGGGGCTACGAGCAGTACTTC | CAGSQVWGYEQYF
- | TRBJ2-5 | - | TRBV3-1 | TGTGCCAGCAGCCAACAACCGACAGCACAAGAGACCCAGTACTTC | CASSQQPTAQETQYF
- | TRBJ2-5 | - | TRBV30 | TGTGCCTGGAGTTTCTATGGGGACCAGTACTTC | CAWSFYGDQYF
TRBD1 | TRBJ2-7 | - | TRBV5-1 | TGCGCCAGCAGCTTGAGGACAGGGCCCTTGCTTCCCAACGAGCAGTACTTC | CASSLRTGPLLPNEQYF
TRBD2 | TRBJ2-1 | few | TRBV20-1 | TGCAGTGCTAGAGATGGGACTAGCCTTGGGAATGAGCAGTTCTTC | CSARDGTSLGNEQFF
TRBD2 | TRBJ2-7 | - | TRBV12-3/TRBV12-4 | TGTGCCAGCAGTTTAGGGACTAGCGGCCCCGGGCAGTACTTC | CASSLGTSGPGQYF
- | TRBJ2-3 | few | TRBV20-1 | TGCAGTGCTAGAAGGCGGGGCGGTACTTACACAGATACGCAGTATTTT | CSARRRGGTYTDTQYF
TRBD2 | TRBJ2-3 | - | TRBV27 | TGTGCCAGCCTCCCCCTGGGGGCGGGGGGGAGCACGGATACGCAGTATTTT | CASLPLGAGGSTDTQYF
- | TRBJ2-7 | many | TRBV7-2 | TGTGCCAGCAGCTCCGGGGCTACCTACGAGCAGTACTTC | CASSSGATYEQYF
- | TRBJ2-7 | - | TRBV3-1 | TGTGCCAGCAGCCCGGGGGTTGCTGAGCAGTACTTC | CASSPGVAEQYF
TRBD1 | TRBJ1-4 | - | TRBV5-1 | TGCGCCAGCAGTAGACAGGGGAGTAGGGAAAAACTGTTTTTT | CASSRQGSREKLFF
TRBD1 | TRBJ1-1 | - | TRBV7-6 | TGTGCCAGCAGCGGAGACAGGGCCCAGGCTTTCTTT | CASSGDRAQAFF
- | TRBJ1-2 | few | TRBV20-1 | TGCAGTGCCCAGGGGAGTGTCTATGGCTACACCTTC | CSAQGSVYGYTF
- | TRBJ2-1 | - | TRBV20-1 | TGCAGTGCTCAACAGGGAACTTCCTACAATGAGCAGTTCTTC | CSAQQGTSYNEQFF